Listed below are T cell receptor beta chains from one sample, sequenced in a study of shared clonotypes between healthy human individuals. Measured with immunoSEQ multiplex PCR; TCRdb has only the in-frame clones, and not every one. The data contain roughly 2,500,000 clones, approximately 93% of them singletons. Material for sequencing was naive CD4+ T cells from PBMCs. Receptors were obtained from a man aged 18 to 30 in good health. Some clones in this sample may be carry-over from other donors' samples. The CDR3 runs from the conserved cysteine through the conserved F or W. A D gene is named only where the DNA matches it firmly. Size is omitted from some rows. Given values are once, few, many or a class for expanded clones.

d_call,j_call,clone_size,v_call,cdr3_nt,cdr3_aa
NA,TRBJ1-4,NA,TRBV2,TGTGCCAGCAGTGAAGTAGGTCAGGGAGGAGAAAAACTGTTTTTT,CASSEVGQGGEKLFF
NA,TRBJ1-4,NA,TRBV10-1,TGCGCCAGCAGTGAGTCGATTAGGGTGGGAGAAAAACTGTTTTTT,CASSESIRVGEKLFF
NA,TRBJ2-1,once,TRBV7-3,TGTGCCAGCAGCTTAACGCCGGGGTTATGGTATGAGCAGTTCTTC,CASSLTPGLWYEQFF
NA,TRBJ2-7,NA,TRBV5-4,TGTGCCAGCAGTTCTTCCGGGACCGCCTACGAGCAGTACTTC,CASSSSGTAYEQYF
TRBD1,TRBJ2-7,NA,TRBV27,TGTGCCAGCAGCTCCGGGACAGGGGGCTACGAGCAGTACTTC,CASSSGTGGYEQYF
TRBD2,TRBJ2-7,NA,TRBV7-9,TGTGCCAGCAGCCCGGGACTAGCGGTAAACTACGAGCAGTACTTC,CASSPGLAVNYEQYF
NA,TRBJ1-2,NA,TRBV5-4,TGTGCCAGCAGCTTACCAGGGTACTCTTCCCGGGGCTACACCTTC,CASSLPGYSSRGYTF
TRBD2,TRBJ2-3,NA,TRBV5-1,TGCGCCAGCAGCTTGGTAGCGGGAGGTGCCACAGATACGCAGTATTTT,CASSLVAGGATDTQYF
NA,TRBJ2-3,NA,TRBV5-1,TGCGCCAGCAGCGGGGGCACAGATACGCAGTATTTT,CASSGGTDTQYF
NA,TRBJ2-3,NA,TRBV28,TGTGCCAGCAGACCTCGACTCACAGATACGCAGTATTTT,CASRPRLTDTQYF
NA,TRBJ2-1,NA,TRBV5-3,TGTGCCAGAAGCAGGATGGGGCGGGAAAGGGGTGAGCAGTTCTTC,CARSRMGRERGEQFF
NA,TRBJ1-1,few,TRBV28,TGTGCCAGCAGTTCTTACCCTACTGAAGCTTTCTTT,CASSSYPTEAFF
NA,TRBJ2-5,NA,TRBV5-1,TGCGCCAGCAGCTTGGCCCTTGGCTCGGAGACCCAGTACTTC,CASSLALGSETQYF
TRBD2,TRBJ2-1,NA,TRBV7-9,TGTGCCAGCAGCGGGACTATAGCGGGTGATCACTCCTACAATGAGCAGTTCTTC,CASSGTIAGDHSYNEQFF
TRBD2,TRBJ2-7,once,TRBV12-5,TGTGCTAGTGCCCTCGCGTTAAGCGGGAGTCCCTACGAGCAGTACTTC,CASALALSGSPYEQYF
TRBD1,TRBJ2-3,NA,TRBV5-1,TGCGCCAGCGGGGAACAGGGGACAGATACGCAGTATTTT,CASGEQGTDTQYF
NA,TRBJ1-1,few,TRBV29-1,TGCAGCCCGGGTCCATTCAAGAACACTGAAGCTTTCTTT,CSPGPFKNTEAFF
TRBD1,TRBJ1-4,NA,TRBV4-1,TGCGCCAGCAGCCAAGGTAGAGGGGGCTATACTAATGAAAAACTGTTTTTT,CASSQGRGGYTNEKLFF
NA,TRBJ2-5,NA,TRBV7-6,TGTGCCAGCAGCTTAGCCCAAGAGACCCAGTACTTC,CASSLAQETQYF
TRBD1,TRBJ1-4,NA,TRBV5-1,TGCGCCAGCAGTCCCTTTGGGACAGGAGACGAAAAACTGTTTTTT,CASSPFGTGDEKLFF
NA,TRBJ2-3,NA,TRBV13,TGTGCCAGCAGCCCCCGGACGAGCACAGATACGCAGTATTTT,CASSPRTSTDTQYF
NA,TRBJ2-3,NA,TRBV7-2,TGTGCCAGCAGCTTAGGTGGAGGGGTGGATACGCAGTATTTT,CASSLGGGVDTQYF
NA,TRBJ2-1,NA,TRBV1,TGCACCAGCAGCCAAGAAGGGTGTCTCTCCTACAATGAGCAGTTCTTC,CTSSQEGCLSYNEQFF
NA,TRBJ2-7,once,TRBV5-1,TGCGCCAGCAGCTTGGAGTTGGGGGTGGAGCAGTACTTC,CASSLELGVEQYF
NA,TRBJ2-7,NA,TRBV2,TGTGCCAGTTACAGGGATGTGGGCGAGCAGTACTTC,CASYRDVGEQYF
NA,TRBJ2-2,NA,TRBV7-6,TGTGCCAGCAGCTTAGCGGGTTATATCGACCCCGGGGAGCTGTTTTTT,CASSLAGYIDPGELFF
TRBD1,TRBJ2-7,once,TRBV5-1,TGCGCCAGCAGCTTTACAGGGGGCAGCTCCTACGAGCAGTACTTC,CASSFTGGSSYEQYF
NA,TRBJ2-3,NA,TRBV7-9,TGTGCCAGCAGCACGAAAGATACGCAGTATTTT,CASSTKDTQYF
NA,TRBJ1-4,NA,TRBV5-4,TGTGCCAGCAGCTTCCGGGGGCGCGATGAAAAACTGTTTTTT,CASSFRGRDEKLFF
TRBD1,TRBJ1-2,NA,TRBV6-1,TGTGCCAGCAGCCGAACAGGGGCCAACCTCTATGGCTACACCTTC,CASSRTGANLYGYTF
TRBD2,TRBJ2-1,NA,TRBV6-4,TGTGCCAGCAGTGACGGGACTAGCGGGGATTACAATGAGCAGTTCTTC,CASSDGTSGDYNEQFF
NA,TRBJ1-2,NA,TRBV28,TGTGCCAGCAGTTTATTGTCCAGCGACTATGGCTACACCTTC,CASSLLSSDYGYTF
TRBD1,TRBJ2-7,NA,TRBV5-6,TGTGCCAGCAGCCTCACAGGGGGCGACGAGCAGTACTTC,CASSLTGGDEQYF
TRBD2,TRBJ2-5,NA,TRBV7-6,TGTGCCAGCAGCTTAGCGCCTAGCGGACTTGGGGAGACCCAGTACTTC,CASSLAPSGLGETQYF
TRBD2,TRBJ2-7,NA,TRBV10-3,TGTGCCATCAGTGAGTCGACTCGGGGACCTAGCGGGAGCTACGAGCAGTACTTC,CAISESTRGPSGSYEQYF
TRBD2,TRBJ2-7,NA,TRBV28,TGTGCCAGCAGAAGACCGGGGGGGTACGAGCAGTACTTC,CASRRPGGYEQYF
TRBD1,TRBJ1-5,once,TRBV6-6,TGTGCCAGCAGTACAGACAGGGACGGCAATCAGCCCCAGCATTTT,CASSTDRDGNQPQHF
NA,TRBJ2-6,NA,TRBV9,TGTGCCAGCAGCGAGGGTCGGACGATCCTCTCTGGGGCCAACGTCCTGACTTTC,CASSEGRTILSGANVLTF
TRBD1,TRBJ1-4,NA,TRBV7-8,TGTGCCAGCAGCTTACGACAGGGGATCGGGGAAAAACTGTTTTTT,CASSLRQGIGEKLFF
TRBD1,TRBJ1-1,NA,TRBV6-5,TGTGCCAGCAGTTACTCACAGGGGGAGGGCACTGAAGCTTTCTTT,CASSYSQGEGTEAFF
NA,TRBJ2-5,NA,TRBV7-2,TGTGCCAGCAGCCTTCTGTTGGGACACGGTGTAGGAGAGACCCAGTACTTC,CASSLLLGHGVGETQYF
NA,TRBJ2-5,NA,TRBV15,TGTGCCACCAGCAGAGATCGGGACCCCGACCCCATGGAGACCCAGTACTTC,CATSRDRDPDPMETQYF
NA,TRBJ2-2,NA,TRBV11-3,TGTGCCAGCAGCTTAGGGACTGCCGTGGGTGCCGGGGAGCTGTTTTTT,CASSLGTAVGAGELFF
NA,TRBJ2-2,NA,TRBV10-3,TGTGCCATCAGTGAGGGACGGACCGGGGAGCTGTTTTTT,CAISEGRTGELFF
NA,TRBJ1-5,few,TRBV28,TGTGCCAGCAGTTTAAATAGGCCAGGTAATCAGCCCCAGCATTTT,CASSLNRPGNQPQHF
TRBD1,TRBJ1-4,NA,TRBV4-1,TGCGCCAGCAGCCAACCCCGGACAGGGGATGAAAAACTGTTTTTT,CASSQPRTGDEKLFF
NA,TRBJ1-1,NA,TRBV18,TGTGCCAGCTCACCTCTGACGGCTCGGTTGGCTGAAGCTTTCTTT,CASSPLTARLAEAFF
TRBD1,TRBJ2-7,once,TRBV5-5,TGTGCCAGCAGCTTGCTTGGGACAGGGATGGGGGAGCAGTACTTC,CASSLLGTGMGEQYF
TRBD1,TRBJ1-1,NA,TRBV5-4,TGTGCCAGCAGCCCCAGACAGGGAATTAACACTGAAGCTTTCTTT,CASSPRQGINTEAFF
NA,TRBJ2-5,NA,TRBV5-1,TGCGCCAGCAGCCCTCCACGAGGGACACCTGGGCGGGAGACCCAGTACTTC,CASSPPRGTPGRETQYF
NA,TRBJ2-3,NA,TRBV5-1,TGCGCCAGCAGCCCAGGTAACGTGTTGACAGATACGCAGTATTTT,CASSPGNVLTDTQYF